This entry lists 27 T cell receptor beta chains sequenced from one sample in a study of blood T cell repertoires in COVID-19. Some clones are missing from TCRdb's copy, which holds only in-frame ones; the method was immunoSEQ multiplex PCR. The sample contains 200,000 to 300,000 clones, about nine tenths of which appear only once. The sequencing sample was made of PBMCs or T cells enriched from blood (not recorded which). These receptors came from a woman between 40 and 55 years old with acute COVID-19.

The rearrangement uses TRBV7-2 and TRBJ1-2; 8 bases fit TRBD1. This CDR3 has 15 amino acids. The germline V gene has CDR1 SGHTA and CDR2 FQGNSA. V lost 1 base to trimming and J lost 8 bases; unmatched junction nucleotides: 9. The CDR3 sequence is CASSLEWTGRTGYTF. The CDR3 DNA reads TGTGCCAGCAGCTTAGAATGGACAGGGCGAACGGGCTACACCTTC.

The chain combines TRBV2 with TRBJ2-1; D not certain. Germline V gene sequence: CDR1 SNHLY, CDR2 FYNNEI. CDR3 length equals 11 residues. V lost 5 bases and J lost 5, with 4 bases in between. This CDR3 is CASSPNNEQFF. Here the CDR3 DNA reads TGTGCCAGCAGTCCTAACAATGAGCAGTTCTTC.

The chain links TRBV18 to TRBJ2-1; 8 bases map to TRBD1. Germline V lookup: CDR1 KGHSH, CDR2 LQKENI. The J segment lost 7 bases and the V segment lost 4 bases, leaving 6 bases of the junction unmatched. The CDR3 extends over 14 amino acids. CDR3 loop: CASSLRTGRNEQFF. CDR3 bases: TGTGCCAGCTCACTAAGGACAGGGAGAAATGAGCAGTTCTTC.

This clone was observed a single time. V is TRBV11-3 and J is TRBJ1-3, with TRBD1 identical over 8 bases. The V gene end was trimmed by 5 bases and the J gene end by 7 bases; junction bases not matched to a gene: 7. The length of the CDR3 is 14 residues. The germline V gene encodes CDR1 SGHNT and CDR2 YENEEA. CDR3 sequence reads: CASSPKQGANTIYF. CDR3 nucleotide sequence: TGTGCCAGCAGCCCCAAGCAGGGGGCGAACACCATATATTTT.

The chain joins TRBV7-8 to TRBJ2-1; 7 bases are shared with TRBD2. CDR1 SGHVS and CDR2 FQNEAQ come from the germline V gene. The CDR3 contains 19 residues. V lost 7 bases to trimming and J lost 4 bases; unmatched junction nucleotides: 22. The CDR3 protein is CASILSPRTSVRVYNEQFF. CDR3 in DNA: TGTGCCAGCATCCTTTCTCCGAGAACTAGCGTGCGGGTATACAATGAGCAGTTCTTC. Looking up the rest from reference TRBV7-8 and TRBJ2-1 gives the full variable domain: GAGVSQSPRYKVAKRGQDVALRCDPISGHVSLFWYQQALGQGPEFLTYFQNEAQLDKSGLPSDRFFAERPEGSVSTLKIQRTQQEDSAVYLCASILSPRTSVRVYNEQFFGPGTRLTVL.

The chain is built from TRBV4-3 and TRBJ1-2, with D unclear. The germline CDR1 and CDR2 sequences are LGHNA and YSLEER. V lost 1 base, J lost 0 bases, and 6 bases lay in between. The CDR3 spans 14 residues. CDR3 sequence reads: CASSQAAANYGYTF. The CDR3, as DNA: TGCGCCAGCAGCCAAGCCGCGGCTAACTATGGCTACACCTTC.

The genes are TRBV20-1 and TRBJ2-1; tentatively, D is TRBD2 (6 bases). This CDR3 has 15 amino acids. Germline V CDR1 and CDR2: DFQATT, SNEGSKA (reference sequence). V lost 3 bases and J lost 8, with 20 bases in between. CDR3 DNA sequence: TGCAGTGCTAGTAGGGACCGGGAGACCTTGGATGAGCAGTTCTTC. Its protein is CSASRDRETLDEQFF.

The J gene is TRBJ2-7, the V gene TRBV19, with 11 bases lining up with TRBD2. Germline assignment: CDR1 LNHDA and CDR2 SQIVND (reference sequence). This CDR3 is 15 amino acids long. The V and J ends lost 4 bases and 3 bases, in that order; junction bases with no gene match: 5. The chain's CDR3 is CASSRQTSGVYEQYF. For the CDR3, the DNA is TGTGCCAGTAGTAGACAGACTAGCGGGGTCTACGAGCAGTACTTC.

The chain uses TRBV3-1 (or the pseudogene TRBV3-2) and TRBJ2-5; TRBD2 agrees at 7 bases. V dropped 0 bases and J dropped 4; count of bases not matched to a gene: 2. Germline CDR1 is LGHDT and CDR2 is YNNKEL (reference sequence). This CDR3 is built from 14 residues. CDR3 sequence: CASSQDGGGETQYF. The CDR3 coding sequence is TGTGCCAGCAGCCAAGATGGGGGGGGAGAGACCCAGTACTTC.

The chain carries TRBV19 and TRBJ1-3, with 7 nucleotides matching TRBD1. Germline trimming cut 6 bases from V and 6 bases from J; bases unmatched to any gene: 8. The CDR3 has 14 residues. Per germline, CDR1 LNHDA and CDR2 SQIVND (reference sequence). CDR3 nucleotide sequence: TGTGCCAGTAGAACCGGGACAGCCCAAAACACCATATATTTT. Amino acid sequence: CASRTGTAQNTIYF.

V gene TRBV7-8 combines with J gene TRBJ2-3; a possible D gene is TRBD2 (6 bases). Trimming removed 1 base at V and 6 bases at J, with 11 bases between. The germline V gene has CDR1 SGHVS and CDR2 FQNEAQ. The CDR3 extends over 14 amino acids. The DNA of the CDR3 is TGTGCCAGCAGCTTAGGGATGGGGGGTGATACGCAGTATTTT. The encoded protein is CASSLGMGGDTQYF.

The rearrangement joins TRBV7-2 to TRBJ1-5, with 8 bases fitting TRBD1. Germline CDR1 and CDR2: SGHTA and FQGNSA. Germline trimming cut 1 base from V and 6 bases from J; bases unmatched to any gene: 8. The CDR3 has 16 residues. CDR3 DNA sequence: TGTGCCAGCAGCTTAGAAACAGGGGGTTGGAGTCAGCCCCAGCATTTT. Translating it yields CASSLETGGWSQPQHF.

This sequence joins TRBV3-1 (or the pseudogene TRBV3-2) and TRBJ2-3; maybe TRBD1 (6 bases). V was trimmed by 1 base and J by 6 bases, leaving 14 bases between them. The CDR3 covers 15 residues. The germline V gene has CDR1 LGHDT and CDR2 YNNKEL (reference sequence). CDR3 loop: CASSQGKARGDTQYF. The CDR3 DNA sequence: TGTGCCAGCAGCCAAGGGAAGGCTAGGGGGGATACGCAGTATTTT.

The V and J genes are TRBV10-1 and TRBJ2-3; D perhaps matches TRBD2 (5 bases). The CDR3 loop spans 14 amino acids. Germline lookup yields CDR1 WNHNN and CDR2 SYGVQD (reference sequence). The germline V and J ends were trimmed by 10 bases and 2 bases, with 16 bases remaining between them. CDR3 sequence reads: CANPDSQLTDTQYF. The CDR3 DNA reads as TGCGCCAACCCGGACTCCCAACTCACAGATACGCAGTATTTT.

The V call is TRBV5-8, the J call TRBJ2-2; no clear D. CDR3 length equals 15 residues. The germline CDR1 and CDR2 sequences are SGHTS and YDEGEE. V lost 4 bases and J 3 bases, leaving 13 bases between the germline ends. This chain's CDR3 is CASSHSTRDTGELFF. Written as DNA, the CDR3 is TGTGCCAGCAGCCACTCCACTCGGGACACCGGGGAGCTGTTTTTT.

The V call is TRBV5-1, the J call TRBJ2-3; 8 bases fit TRBD1. The CDR3 is made up of 15 amino acids. V was pared by 0 bases and J by 2 bases, with 2 bases of the junction left unmatched. The V gene's germline CDR1 is SGHRS and CDR2 YFSETQ. The CDR3 loop reads CASSLAGGYTDTQYF. CDR3 sequence (DNA): TGCGCCAGCAGCTTGGCAGGGGGCTACACAGATACGCAGTATTTT.

This chain joins TRBV30 and TRBJ2-2; D gene unclear. Germline CDR1 reads GTSNPN; CDR2 reads SVGIG (reference sequence). Trimming left V 3 bases short and J 5 bases short, with 4 bases between. This CDR3 is 11 amino acids long. CDR3 DNA: TGTGCCTGGAGCCAGACCGGGGAGCTGTTTTTT. This translates into CAWSQTGELFF.

The DNA of the CDR3 is TGCGCCAGCAGCTTGGGGGACAGTACCCCCTATGGCTACACCTTC. Amino acid sequence: CASSLGDSTPYGYTF. V is TRBV5-1 and J is TRBJ1-2, with 7 bases fitting TRBD1. Germline V gene data show CDR1 as SGHRS and CDR2 as YFSETQ. The CDR3 contains 15 residues. J gave up 4 bases and V 0 bases, and 6 bases lay outside the gene matches. Variable domain in full (rest from reference TRBV5-1 and TRBJ1-2): KAGVTQTPRYLIKTRGQQVTLSCSPISGHRSVSWYQQTPGQGLQFLFEYFSETQRNKGNFPGRFSGRQFSNSRSEMNVSTLELGDSALYLCASSLGDSTPYGYTFGSGTRLTVV.

The chain carries TRBV6-1 and TRBJ2-7; a possible D gene is TRBD2 (6 bases). The V end lost 3 bases, the J end lost 7 bases, and 10 bases lay between the germline ends. The CDR3 runs 12 residues. Looked up from germline, CDR1 is MNHNS and CDR2 is SASEGT. CDR3 DNA: TGTGCCAGCAGTGATGTTCGGGGGGAGCAGTACGTC. Its protein product is CASSDVRGEQYV.

The rearrangement joins TRBV2 to TRBJ1-2; 8 nucleotides line up with TRBD1. V lost 4 bases and J lost 5; bases outside the gene matches: 9. CDR1 and CDR2 from the germline V gene are SNHLY and FYNNEI. This CDR3 region has 15 residues. The CDR3, as DNA: TGTGCCAGCAGTGTTACGACCGGGACAGGTTATGGCTACACCTTC. Protein product: CASSVTTGTGYGYTF.

The rearrangement joins TRBV7-2 to TRBJ2-7; D is uncertain. V lost 5 bases and J lost 4, with 12 bases in between. This CDR3 is built from 13 residues. CDR1 is SGHTA and CDR2 is FQGNSA in the germline V gene. The CDR3 reads CASSRSSLYEQYF. CDR3 DNA: TGTGCCAGCAGCCGGTCTAGTTTGTACGAGCAGTACTTC.

V usage is TRBV2 and J usage is TRBJ1-2; D may be TRBD1 (6 bases). V lost 2 bases to trimming and J lost 8 bases, with 18 bases between them. The CDR3 consists of 15 residues. Germline V gene sequence: CDR1 SNHLY, CDR2 FYNNEI. The CDR3 sequence is CASSENRAVAEGYTF. CDR3 DNA sequence: TGTGCCAGCAGTGAAAACAGGGCGGTTGCTGAGGGCTACACCTTC.

This rearrangement joins TRBV3-1 (or the pseudogene TRBV3-2) to TRBJ1-1; TRBD1 is a possible D gene (5 bases). Trimming pared 3 bases from V and 4 bases from J, leaving 9 bases between. The germline V gene has CDR1 LGHDT and CDR2 YNNKEL (reference sequence). The CDR3 has 13 residues. This chain's CDR3 is CASSQEGITEAFF. DNA for the CDR3: TGTGCCAGCAGCCAGGAGGGGATCACTGAAGCTTTCTTT.

The rearrangement links TRBV18 to TRBJ2-5; a weak D match, TRBD2 (5 bases). The CDR3 is 15 residues long. The germline V gene has CDR1 KGHSH and CDR2 LQKENI. V dropped 3 bases and J dropped 4 bases, with 15 bases sitting between them. CDR3 sequence: CASSPTGGLRETQYF. CDR3 coding DNA: TGTGCCAGCTCACCTACCGGCGGGCTAAGAGAGACCCAGTACTTC.

The CDR3 DNA reads as TGTGCCTGGAGTGGTGGGAGGACCTTCCCTAGCACAGATACGCAGTATTTT. This translates into CAWSGGRTFPSTDTQYF. The chain combines TRBV30 with TRBJ2-3; a possible D gene is TRBD2 (6 bases). The CDR3 runs 17 residues. Trimming cost V 1 base and J 0 bases, with 17 bases left between them. Germline values: CDR1 GTSNPN, CDR2 SVGIG (reference sequence).

This sequence joins TRBV4-1 and TRBJ1-5; 10 bases align to TRBD1. This CDR3 is 15 amino acids long. CDR1 and CDR2 (germline): MGHRA, YSYEKL. The V gene end was trimmed by 5 bases and the J gene end by 5 bases; junction bases not matched to a gene: 6. The chain's CDR3 is CASSTGTGADQPQHF. The DNA of the CDR3 is TGCGCCAGCAGCACTGGGACAGGGGCAGATCAGCCCCAGCATTTT.

The chain is built from TRBV12-5 and TRBJ1-4; 7 bases align to TRBD1. J was trimmed by 4 bases and V by 3 bases; bases with no gene match: 5. The CDR3 has 15 amino acids. Looked up from germline, CDR1 is LGHNT and CDR2 is FRNRAP. CDR3 amino acids: CASGFLGQVNEKLFF. For the CDR3, the DNA is TGTGCTAGTGGTTTTTTAGGACAGGTTAATGAAAAACTGTTTTTT.